This T cell receptor (beta chain) was obtained from a study of blood T cell repertoires in COVID-19. The method was immunoSEQ multiplex PCR; TCRdb's version includes in-frame clones alone and lacks a portion of them. The sample has under 250,000 clones, about four fifths seen once. V was cut by 5 bases and J by 0 bases, with 15 bases left in between. This CDR3 spans 16 amino acids. Germline CDR1 MNHEY, CDR2 SMNVEV (reference sequence). This chain joins TRBV27 and TRBJ2-3, with D possibly TRBD2 on 6 matching bases. The TCR originated in a woman between 18 and 30 years old with acute or convalescent COVID-19. Specimen: peripheral blood. The CDR3 bases are TGTGCCAGCAGTAAATTAGCGGCTACTAGCACAGATACGCAGTATTTT. As protein: CASSKLAATSTDTQYF.